This T cell receptor (beta chain) was sequenced for a study of blood T cell repertoires in COVID-19. Study summary: Donors in the United States, Italy and Spain gave samples during acute or convalescent COVID-19. From T cells, B-cell-depleted T cells, or PBMCs came the material, which was cDNA or gDNA.

In germline, CDR1 is SNHLY, CDR2 FYNNEI. V lost 6 bases to trimming and J lost 2 bases, with 4 bases between them. CDR3 length: 11 residues. This table comes from immunoSEQ multiplex PCR, and its TCRdb copy is limited to in-frame clones, with some not included. This table has 81,000 or so clones, 89% appearing once. This TCR was recovered from a man between 65 and 85 years old with active or convalescent COVID-19. What was sequenced was peripheral blood. V usage is TRBV2 and J usage is TRBJ1-2; D call uncertain. As DNA, the CDR3 is TGTGCCAGCAGCCCAAACTATGGCTACACCTTC. Translating gives CASSPNYGYTF.